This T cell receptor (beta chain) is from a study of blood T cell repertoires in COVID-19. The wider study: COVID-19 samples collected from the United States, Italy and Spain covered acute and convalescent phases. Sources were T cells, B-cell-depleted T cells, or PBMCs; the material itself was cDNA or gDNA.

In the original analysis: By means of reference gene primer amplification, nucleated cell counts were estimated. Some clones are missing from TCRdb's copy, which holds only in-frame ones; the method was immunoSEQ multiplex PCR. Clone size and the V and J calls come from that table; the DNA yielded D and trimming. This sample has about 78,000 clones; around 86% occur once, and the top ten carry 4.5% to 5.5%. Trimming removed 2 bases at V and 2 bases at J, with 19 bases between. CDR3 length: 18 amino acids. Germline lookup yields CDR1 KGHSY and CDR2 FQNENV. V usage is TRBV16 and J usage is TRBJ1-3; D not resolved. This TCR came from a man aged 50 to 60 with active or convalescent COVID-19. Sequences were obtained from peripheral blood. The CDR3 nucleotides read TGTGCCAGCAGCCAAGAGAGGAGCGGCGACTTTGCTGGAAACACCATATATTTT. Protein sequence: CASSQERSGDFAGNTIYF.